This T cell receptor (beta chain) derives from a study of sequential checkpoint blockade in melanoma. Across the whole study: Arm A got nivolumab then ipilimumab; arm B the reverse, 1:1. Both treatment sequences were followed by maintenance nivolumab.

TCRdb's copy holds only in-frame clones and misses some; the assay was immunoSEQ multiplex PCR. This table holds around 41,000 clones, more than 80% found once. Trimming at V came to 2 bases and at J to 0 bases, leaving 0 bases not matched to a gene. Germline V CDR1 and CDR2: MNHEY, SVGAGI. The CDR3 runs to 14 residues. The treatment is: randomized to nivolumab then ipilimumab (arm A) or the reverse (arm B). None of the patients previously received DNA-damaging chemotherapy. From thawed PBMCs, live CD3+CD8+ cells negative for CD19 and CD56 were sorted. In this sample, this clone turned up a few times. This specimen consisted of CD8+ T cells sorted from blood (inferred from file names), obtained from a patient given nivolumab and ipilimumab in sequence. The chain carries TRBV6-5 and TRBJ2-7; 8 bases fit TRBD2. The receptor comes from a human donor with melanoma. In nucleotides, the CDR3 is TGTGCCAGCAGTTACGGGACTAGCTCCTACGAGCAGTACTTC. Protein sequence: CASSYGTSSYEQYF.